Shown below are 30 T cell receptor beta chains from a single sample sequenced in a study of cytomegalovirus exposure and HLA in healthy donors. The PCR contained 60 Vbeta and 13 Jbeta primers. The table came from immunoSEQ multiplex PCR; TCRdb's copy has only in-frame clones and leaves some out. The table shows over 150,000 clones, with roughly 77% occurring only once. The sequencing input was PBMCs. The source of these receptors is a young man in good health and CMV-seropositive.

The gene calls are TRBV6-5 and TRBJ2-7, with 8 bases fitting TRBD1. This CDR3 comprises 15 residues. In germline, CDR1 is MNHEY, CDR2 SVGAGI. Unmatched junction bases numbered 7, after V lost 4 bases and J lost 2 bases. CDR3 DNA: TGTGCCAGCAGTTTTCCCGGGACAGGCACCTACGAGCAGTACTTC. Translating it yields CASSFPGTGTYEQYF.

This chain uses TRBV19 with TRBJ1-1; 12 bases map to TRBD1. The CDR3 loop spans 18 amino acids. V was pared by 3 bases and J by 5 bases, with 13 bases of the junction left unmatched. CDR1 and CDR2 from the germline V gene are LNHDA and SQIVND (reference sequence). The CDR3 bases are TGTGCCAGTAGTATGGAAGGTGGGACAGGGGGCGCCGGGACTGAAGCTTTCTTT. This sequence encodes CASSMEGGTGGAGTEAFF.

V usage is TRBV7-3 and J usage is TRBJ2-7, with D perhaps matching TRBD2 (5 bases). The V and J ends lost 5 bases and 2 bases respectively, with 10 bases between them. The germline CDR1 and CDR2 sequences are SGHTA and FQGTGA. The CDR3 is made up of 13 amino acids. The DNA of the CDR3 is TGTGCCAGCAGCCCCAGCGGCCCCTACGAGCAGTACTTC. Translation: CASSPSGPYEQYF.

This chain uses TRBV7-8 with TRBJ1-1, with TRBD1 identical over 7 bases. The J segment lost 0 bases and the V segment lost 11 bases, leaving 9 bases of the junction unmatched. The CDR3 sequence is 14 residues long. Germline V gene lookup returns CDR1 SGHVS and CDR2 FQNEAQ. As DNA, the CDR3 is TGTGCCGGACAGGTTCTGGGAATGAACACTGAAGCTTTCTTT. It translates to CAGQVLGMNTEAFF.

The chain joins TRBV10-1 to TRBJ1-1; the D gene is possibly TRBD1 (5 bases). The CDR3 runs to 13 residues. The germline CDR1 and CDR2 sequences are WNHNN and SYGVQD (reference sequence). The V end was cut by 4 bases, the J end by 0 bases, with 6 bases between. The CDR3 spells CASSAGVNTEAFF. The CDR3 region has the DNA TGCGCCAGCAGTGCGGGGGTGAACACTGAAGCTTTCTTT.

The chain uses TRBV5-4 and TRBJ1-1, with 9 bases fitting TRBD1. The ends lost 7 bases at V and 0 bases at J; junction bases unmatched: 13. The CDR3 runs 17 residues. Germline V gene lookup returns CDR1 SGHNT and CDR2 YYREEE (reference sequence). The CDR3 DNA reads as TGTGCCAGCCGCCCCCCCGGGACAGGGAACATGAACACTGAAGCTTTCTTT. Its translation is CASRPPGTGNMNTEAFF.

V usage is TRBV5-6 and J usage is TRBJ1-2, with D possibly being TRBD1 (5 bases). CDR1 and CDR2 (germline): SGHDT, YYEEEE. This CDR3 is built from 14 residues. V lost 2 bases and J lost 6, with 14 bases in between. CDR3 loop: CASSFRWGDHGYTF. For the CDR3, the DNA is TGTGCCAGCAGCTTCCGGTGGGGGGATCATGGCTACACCTTC.

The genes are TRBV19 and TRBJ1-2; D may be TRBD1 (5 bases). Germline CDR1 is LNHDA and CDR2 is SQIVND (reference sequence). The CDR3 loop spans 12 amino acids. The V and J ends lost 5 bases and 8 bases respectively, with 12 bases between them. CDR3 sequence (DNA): TGTGCCAGTAGTGTAACAGGCGGCGGCTACACCTTC. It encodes CASSVTGGGYTF.

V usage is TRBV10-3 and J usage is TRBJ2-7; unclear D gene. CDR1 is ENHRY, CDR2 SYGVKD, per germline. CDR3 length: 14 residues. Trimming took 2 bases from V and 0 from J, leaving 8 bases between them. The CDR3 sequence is CAISEGQSSYEQYF. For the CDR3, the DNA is TGTGCCATCAGTGAGGGGCAGTCCTCCTACGAGCAGTACTTC.

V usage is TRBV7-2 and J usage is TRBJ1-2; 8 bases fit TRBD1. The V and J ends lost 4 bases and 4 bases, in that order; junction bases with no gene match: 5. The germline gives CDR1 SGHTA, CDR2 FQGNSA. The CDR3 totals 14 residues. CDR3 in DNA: TGTGCCAGCAGCTCCTCAGGGGGCTCCTATGGCTACACCTTC. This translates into CASSSSGGSYGYTF.

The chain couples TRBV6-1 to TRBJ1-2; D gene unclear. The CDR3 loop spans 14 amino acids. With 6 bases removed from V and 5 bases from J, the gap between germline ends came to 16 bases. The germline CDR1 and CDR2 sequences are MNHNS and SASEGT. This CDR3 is CASSPPGGVYGYTF. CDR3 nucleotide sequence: TGTGCCAGCAGCCCACCCGGAGGAGTTTATGGCTACACCTTC.

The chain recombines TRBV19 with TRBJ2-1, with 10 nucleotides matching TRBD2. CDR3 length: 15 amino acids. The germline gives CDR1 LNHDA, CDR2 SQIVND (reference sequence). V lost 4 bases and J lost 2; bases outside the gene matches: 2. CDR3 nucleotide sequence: TGTGCCAGTAGTAGACTAGCGGGCCCCTACAATGAGCAGTTCTTC. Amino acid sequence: CASSRLAGPYNEQFF.

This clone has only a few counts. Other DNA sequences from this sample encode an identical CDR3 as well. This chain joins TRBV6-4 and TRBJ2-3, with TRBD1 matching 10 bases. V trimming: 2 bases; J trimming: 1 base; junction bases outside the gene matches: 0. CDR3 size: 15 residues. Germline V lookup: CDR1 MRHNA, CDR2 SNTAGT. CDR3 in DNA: TGTGCCAGCAGTGACGGGACAGGGGGCACAGATACGCAGTATTTT. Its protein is CASSDGTGGTDTQYF.

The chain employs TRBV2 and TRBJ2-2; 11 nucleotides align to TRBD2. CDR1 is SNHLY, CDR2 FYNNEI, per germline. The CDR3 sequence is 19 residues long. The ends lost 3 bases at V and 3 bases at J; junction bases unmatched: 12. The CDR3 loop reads CASSDLGLAGGWDTGELFF. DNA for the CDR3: TGTGCCAGCAGTGATCTTGGCCTAGCGGGAGGATGGGACACCGGGGAGCTGTTTTTT.

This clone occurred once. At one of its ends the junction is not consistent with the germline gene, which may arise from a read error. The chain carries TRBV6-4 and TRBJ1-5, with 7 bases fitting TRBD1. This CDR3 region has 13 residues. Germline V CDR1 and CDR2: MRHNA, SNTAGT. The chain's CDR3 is CANSDDRQGEKHF. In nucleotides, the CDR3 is TGTGCCAACAGTGACGATCGGCAGGGGGAAAAGCATTTT.

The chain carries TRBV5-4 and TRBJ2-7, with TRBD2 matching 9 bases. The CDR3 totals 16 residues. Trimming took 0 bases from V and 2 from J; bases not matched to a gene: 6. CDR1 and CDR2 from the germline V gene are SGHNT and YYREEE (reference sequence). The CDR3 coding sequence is TGTGCCAGCAGCTTGGCGCCAGCGGGAGGTACCTACGAGCAGTACTTC. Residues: CASSLAPAGGTYEQYF.

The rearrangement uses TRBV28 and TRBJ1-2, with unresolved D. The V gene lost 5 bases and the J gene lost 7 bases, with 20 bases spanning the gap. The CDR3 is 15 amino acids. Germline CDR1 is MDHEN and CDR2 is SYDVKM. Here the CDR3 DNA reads TGTGCCAGCAGTCTTACCCAGCAGCGCCGCGGTGGCTACACCTTC. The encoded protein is CASSLTQQRRGGYTF.

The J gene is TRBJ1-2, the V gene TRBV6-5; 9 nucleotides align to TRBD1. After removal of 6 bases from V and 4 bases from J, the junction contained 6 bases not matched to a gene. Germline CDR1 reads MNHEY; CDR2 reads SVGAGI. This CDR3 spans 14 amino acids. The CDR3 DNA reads TGTGCCAGCAGCTTACAGGGGGCTGGCTATGGCTACACCTTC. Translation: CASSLQGAGYGYTF.

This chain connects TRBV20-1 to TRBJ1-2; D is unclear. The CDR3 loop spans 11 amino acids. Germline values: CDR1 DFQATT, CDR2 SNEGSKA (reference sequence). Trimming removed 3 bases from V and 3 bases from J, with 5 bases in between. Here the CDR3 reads CSARAHYGYTF. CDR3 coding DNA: TGCAGTGCTAGGGCACACTATGGCTACACCTTC.

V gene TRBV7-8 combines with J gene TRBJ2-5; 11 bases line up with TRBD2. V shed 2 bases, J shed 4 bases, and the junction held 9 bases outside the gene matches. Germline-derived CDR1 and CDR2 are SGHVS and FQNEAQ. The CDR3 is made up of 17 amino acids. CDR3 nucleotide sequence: TGTGCCAGCAGCTTAACCCCGACTAGCGGGACTGGAGAGACCCAGTACTTC. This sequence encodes CASSLTPTSGTGETQYF.

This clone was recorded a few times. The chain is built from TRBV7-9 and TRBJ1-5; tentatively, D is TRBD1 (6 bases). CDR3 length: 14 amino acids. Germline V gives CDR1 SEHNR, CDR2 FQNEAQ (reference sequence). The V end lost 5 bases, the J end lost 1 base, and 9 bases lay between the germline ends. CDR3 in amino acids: CASSEDRSNQPQHF. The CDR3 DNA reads TGTGCCAGCAGCGAGGACAGAAGCAATCAGCCCCAGCATTTT.

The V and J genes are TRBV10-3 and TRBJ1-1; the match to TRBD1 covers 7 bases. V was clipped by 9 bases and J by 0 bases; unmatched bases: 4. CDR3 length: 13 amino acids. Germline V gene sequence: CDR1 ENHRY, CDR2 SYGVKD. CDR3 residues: CAIMGQLNTEAFF. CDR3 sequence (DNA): TGTGCCATTATGGGACAGCTGAACACTGAAGCTTTCTTT.

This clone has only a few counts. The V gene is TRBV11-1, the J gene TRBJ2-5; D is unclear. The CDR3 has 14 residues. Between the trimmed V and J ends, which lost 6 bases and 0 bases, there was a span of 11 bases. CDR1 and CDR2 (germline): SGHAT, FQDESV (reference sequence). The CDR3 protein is CASRPSRYQETQYF. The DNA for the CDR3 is TGTGCCAGCAGACCATCTCGGTACCAAGAGACCCAGTACTTC. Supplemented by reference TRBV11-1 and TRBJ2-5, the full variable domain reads EAEVAQSPRYKITEKSQAVAFWCDPISGHATLYWYRQILGQGPELLVQFQDESVVDDSQLPKDRFSAERLKGVDSTLKIQPAELGDSAMYLCASRPSRYQETQYFGPGTRLLVL.

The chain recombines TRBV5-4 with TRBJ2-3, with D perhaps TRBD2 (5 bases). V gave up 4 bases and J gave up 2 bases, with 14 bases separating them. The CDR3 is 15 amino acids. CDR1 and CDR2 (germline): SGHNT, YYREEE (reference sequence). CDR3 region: CASSPSSSSTDTQYF. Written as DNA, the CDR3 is TGTGCCAGCAGCCCCTCTAGCAGCTCCACAGATACGCAGTATTTT.

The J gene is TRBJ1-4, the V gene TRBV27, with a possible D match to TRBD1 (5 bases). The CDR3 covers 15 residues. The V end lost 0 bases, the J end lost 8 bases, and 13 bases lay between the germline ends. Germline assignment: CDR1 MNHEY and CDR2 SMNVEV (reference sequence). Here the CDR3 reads CASSLSPGGGEKLFF. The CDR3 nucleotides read TGTGCCAGCAGTTTATCGCCGGGGGGTGGGGAAAAACTGTTTTTT.

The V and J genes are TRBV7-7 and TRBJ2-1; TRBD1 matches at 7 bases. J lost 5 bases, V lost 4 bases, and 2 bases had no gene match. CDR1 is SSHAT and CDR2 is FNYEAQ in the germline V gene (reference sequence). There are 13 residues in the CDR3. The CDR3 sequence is CASSSDRDNEQFF. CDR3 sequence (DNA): TGTGCCAGCAGCTCCGACAGGGACAATGAGCAGTTCTTC. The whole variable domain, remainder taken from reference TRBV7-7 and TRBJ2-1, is GAGVSQSPRYKVTKRGQDVTLRCDPISSHATLYWYQQALGQGPEFLTYFNYEAQPDKSGLPSDRFSAERPEGSISTLTIQRTEQRDSAMYRCASSSDRDNEQFFGPGTRLTVL.

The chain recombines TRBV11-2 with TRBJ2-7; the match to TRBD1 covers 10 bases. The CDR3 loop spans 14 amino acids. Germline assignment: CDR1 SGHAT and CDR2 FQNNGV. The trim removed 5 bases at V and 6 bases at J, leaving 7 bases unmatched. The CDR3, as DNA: TGTGCCAGCAGCCAGGACAGGGGGTTCGCCGAGCAGTACTTC. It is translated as CASSQDRGFAEQYF.

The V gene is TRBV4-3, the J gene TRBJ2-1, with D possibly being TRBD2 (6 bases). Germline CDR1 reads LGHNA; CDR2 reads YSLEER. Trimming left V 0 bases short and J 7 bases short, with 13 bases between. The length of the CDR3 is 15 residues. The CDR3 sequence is CASSQDEAGKNEQFF. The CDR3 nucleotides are TGCGCCAGCAGCCAAGATGAGGCGGGGAAAAATGAGCAGTTCTTC.

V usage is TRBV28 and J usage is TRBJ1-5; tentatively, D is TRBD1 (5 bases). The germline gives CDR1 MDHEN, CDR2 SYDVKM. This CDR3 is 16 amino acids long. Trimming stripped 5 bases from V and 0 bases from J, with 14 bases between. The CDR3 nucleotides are TGTGCCAGCAGTCTCCGGACACCTTATAGCAATCAGCCCCAGCATTTT. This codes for CASSLRTPYSNQPQHF.

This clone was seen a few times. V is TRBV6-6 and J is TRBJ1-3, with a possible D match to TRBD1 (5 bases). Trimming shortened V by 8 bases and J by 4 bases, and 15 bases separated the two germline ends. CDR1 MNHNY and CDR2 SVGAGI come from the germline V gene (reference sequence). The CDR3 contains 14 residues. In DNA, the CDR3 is TGTGCCAGCGGAAACACAGGAGCCGGAAACACCATATATTTT. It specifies CASGNTGAGNTIYF.